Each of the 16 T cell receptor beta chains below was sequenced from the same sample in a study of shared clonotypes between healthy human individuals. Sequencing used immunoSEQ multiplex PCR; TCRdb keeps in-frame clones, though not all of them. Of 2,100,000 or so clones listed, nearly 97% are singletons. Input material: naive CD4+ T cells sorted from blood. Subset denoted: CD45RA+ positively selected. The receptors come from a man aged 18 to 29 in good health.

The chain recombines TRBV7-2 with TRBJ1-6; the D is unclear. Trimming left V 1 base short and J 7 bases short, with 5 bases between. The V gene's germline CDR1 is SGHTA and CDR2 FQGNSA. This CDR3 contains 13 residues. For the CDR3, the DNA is TGTGCCAGCAGCTTAGTCCAGAATTCACCCCTCCACTTT. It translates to CASSLVQNSPLHF.

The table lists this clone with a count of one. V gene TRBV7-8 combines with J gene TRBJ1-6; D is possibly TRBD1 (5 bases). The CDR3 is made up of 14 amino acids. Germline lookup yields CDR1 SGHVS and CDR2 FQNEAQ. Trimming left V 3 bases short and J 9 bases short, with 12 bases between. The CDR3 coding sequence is TGTGCCAGCAGCTTCAGCAGGGTTGGTTCACCCCTCCACTTT. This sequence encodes CASSFSRVGSPLHF.

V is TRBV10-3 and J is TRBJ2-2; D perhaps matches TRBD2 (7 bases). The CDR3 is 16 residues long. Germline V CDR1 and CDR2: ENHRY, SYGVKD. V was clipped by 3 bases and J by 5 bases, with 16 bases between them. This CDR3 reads CAISDPGGLVTGELFF. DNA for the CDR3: TGTGCCATCAGTGACCCGGGGGGCCTGGTAACCGGGGAGCTGTTTTTT.

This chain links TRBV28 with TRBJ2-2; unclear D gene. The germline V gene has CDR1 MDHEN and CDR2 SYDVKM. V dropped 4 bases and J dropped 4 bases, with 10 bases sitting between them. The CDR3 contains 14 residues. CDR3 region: CASSWVRATGELFF. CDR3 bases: TGTGCCAGCAGTTGGGTAAGGGCCACCGGGGAGCTGTTTTTT.

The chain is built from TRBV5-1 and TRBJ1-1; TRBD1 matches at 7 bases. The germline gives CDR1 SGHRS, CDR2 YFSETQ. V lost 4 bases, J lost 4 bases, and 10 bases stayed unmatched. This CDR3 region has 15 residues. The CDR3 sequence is CASSTDRVVGTEAFF. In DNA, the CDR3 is TGCGCCAGCAGCACTGACAGGGTAGTTGGCACTGAAGCTTTCTTT.

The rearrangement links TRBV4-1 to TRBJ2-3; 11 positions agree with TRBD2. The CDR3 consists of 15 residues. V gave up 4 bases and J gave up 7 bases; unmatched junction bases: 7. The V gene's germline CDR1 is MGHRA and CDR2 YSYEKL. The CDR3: CASSLTSGEEYTQYF. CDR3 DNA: TGCGCCAGCAGCCTGACTAGCGGGGAGGAGTATACGCAGTATTTT.

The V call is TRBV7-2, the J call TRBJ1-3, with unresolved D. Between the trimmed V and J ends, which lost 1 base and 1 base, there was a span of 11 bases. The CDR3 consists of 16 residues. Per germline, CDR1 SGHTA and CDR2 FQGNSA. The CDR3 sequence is CASSLVSGLSGNTIYF. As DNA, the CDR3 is TGTGCCAGCAGCTTAGTTTCGGGGTTGTCTGGAAACACCATATATTTT.

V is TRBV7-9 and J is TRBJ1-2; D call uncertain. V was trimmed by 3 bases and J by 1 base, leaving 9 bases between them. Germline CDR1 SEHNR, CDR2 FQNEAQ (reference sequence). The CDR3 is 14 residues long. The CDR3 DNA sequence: TGTGCCAGCAGCTTCCAGACGATTAACTATGGCTACACCTTC. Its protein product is CASSFQTINYGYTF. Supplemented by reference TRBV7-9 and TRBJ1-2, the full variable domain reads DTGVSQNPRHKITKRGQNVTFRCDPISEHNRLYWYRQTLGQGPEFLTYFQNEAQLEKSRLLSDRFSAERPKGSFSTLEIQRTEQGDSAMYLCASSFQTINYGYTFGSGTRLTVV.

CDR3 amino acids: CASSPLFDRGNTIYF. CDR3 bases: TGTGCCAGCAGCCCGCTATTCGACAGGGGAAACACCATATATTTT. This rearrangement joins TRBV14 to TRBJ1-3; possible D gene TRBD1, 6 bases. This CDR3 has 15 residues. The V gene's germline CDR1 is SGHDN and CDR2 FVKESK. V dropped 4 bases and J dropped 4 bases, with 14 bases sitting between them.

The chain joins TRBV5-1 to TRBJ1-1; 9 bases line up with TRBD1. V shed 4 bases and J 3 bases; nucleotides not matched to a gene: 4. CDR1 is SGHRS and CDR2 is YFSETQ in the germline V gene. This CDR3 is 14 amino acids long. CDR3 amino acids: CASSHRDRDTEAFF. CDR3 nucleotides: TGCGCCAGCAGCCACCGGGACAGGGACACTGAAGCTTTCTTT. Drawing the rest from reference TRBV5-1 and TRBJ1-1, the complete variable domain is KAGVTQTPRYLIKTRGQQVTLSCSPISGHRSVSWYQQTPGQGLQFLFEYFSETQRNKGNFPGRFSGRQFSNSRSEMNVSTLELGDSALYLCASSHRDRDTEAFFGQGTRLTVV.

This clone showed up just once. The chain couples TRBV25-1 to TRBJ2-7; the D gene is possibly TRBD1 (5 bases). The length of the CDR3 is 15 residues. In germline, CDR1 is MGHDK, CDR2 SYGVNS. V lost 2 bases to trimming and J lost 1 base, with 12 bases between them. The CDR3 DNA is TGTGCCAGCAGTGAAGGATCGACAGCGTCCTACGAGCAGTACTTC. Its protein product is CASSEGSTASYEQYF.

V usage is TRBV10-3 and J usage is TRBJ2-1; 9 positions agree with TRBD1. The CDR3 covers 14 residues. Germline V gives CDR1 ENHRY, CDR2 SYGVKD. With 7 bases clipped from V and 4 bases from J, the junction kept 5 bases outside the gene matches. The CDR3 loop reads CAITPGQGYNEQFF. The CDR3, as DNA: TGTGCCATCACCCCCGGACAGGGGTACAATGAGCAGTTCTTC.

CDR3 residues: CAISESNFSSQGQETQYF. CDR3 in DNA: TGTGCCATCAGTGAGTCGAATTTCTCAAGTCAAGGCCAAGAGACCCAGTACTTC. This chain joins TRBV10-3 and TRBJ2-5; D not certain. The V gene's germline CDR1 is ENHRY and CDR2 SYGVKD. The CDR3 loop spans 18 amino acids. V was clipped by 0 bases and J by 1 base, with 18 bases between them.

The CDR3 region has the DNA TGTGCCAGCAGCTCGGGACAGGGTAGAGATACGCAGTATTTT. It yields the protein CASSSGQGRDTQYF. The V and J genes are TRBV7-9 and TRBJ2-3, with 9 bases identical to TRBD1. CDR1 is SEHNR, CDR2 FQNEAQ, per germline (reference sequence). The length of the CDR3 is 14 residues. V was clipped by 4 bases and J by 5 bases; unmatched bases: 4.

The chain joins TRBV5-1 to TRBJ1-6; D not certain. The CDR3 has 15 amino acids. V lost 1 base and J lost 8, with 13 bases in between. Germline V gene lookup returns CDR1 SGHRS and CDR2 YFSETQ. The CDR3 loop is CASSLRVELDSPLHF. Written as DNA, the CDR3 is TGCGCCAGCAGCTTGAGGGTAGAACTGGATTCACCCCTCCACTTT.

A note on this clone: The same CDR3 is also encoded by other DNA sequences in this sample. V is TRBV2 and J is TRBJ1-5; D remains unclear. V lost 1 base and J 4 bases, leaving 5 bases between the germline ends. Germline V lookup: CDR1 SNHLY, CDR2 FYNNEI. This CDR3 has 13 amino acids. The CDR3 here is CASSEGENQPQHF. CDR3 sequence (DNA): TGTGCCAGCAGTGAAGGGGAAAATCAGCCCCAGCATTTT.